This TCR beta chain was recovered during a study of PD-1 blockade in classical Hodgkin lymphoma. Study conclusions and caveats: There remain no defined causes for the repertoire differences, which possibly reflect disease activity or prior therapy.

Trimming removed 6 bases from V and 3 bases from J, with 25 bases in between. This CDR3 region has 17 residues. Germline loops: CDR1 SGHRS, CDR2 YFSETQ. Repertoires were generated with immunoSEQ multiplex PCR, while TCRdb's copy carries only in-frame clones and drops some. The sample carries tens of thousands of clones, more than 70% recorded once. Comments on this clone: Its matching antigen is unknown.

After autologous stem cell transplantation all patients relapsed, and prior brentuximab vedotin exposure differed between cohorts. The sequence came from a human donor with classical Hodgkin lymphoma. This sample comprised peripheral blood mononuclear cells (PBMCs), obtained at baseline. V gene TRBV5-1 combines with J gene TRBJ2-7, with D possibly TRBD2 on 5 matching bases. CDR3 in DNA: TGCGCCAGCACCCCAGGTGCCCTTTTGGGAGTAGGCTACGAGCAGTACTTC. It specifies CASTPGALLGVGYEQYF.